This TCR beta chain was captured in a study of CD8 T cells in ankylosing spondylitis. Quantitative 5'-RACE with molecular barcodes produced the TCR beta libraries. TCRdb processed the 5' RACE reads anew with MiXCR; each CDR3 protein has one entry. The profile shows more than 500,000 distinct CDR3 sequences, about 5% of them singletons. This clonotype was found many times. Its antigen is undetermined. Germline V gives CDR1 MNHNS, CDR2 SASEGT. The ends lost 3 bases at V and 5 bases at J; junction bases unmatched: 7. This CDR3 is built from 15 residues. Notes on the study in general: Disease-linked clones bore a CD8+ phenotype and were relatively rare in peripheral blood. Seven to nine highly homologous variants formed a TCR beta motif that appeared characteristic of ankylosing spondylitis blood. The authors reported significant enrichment of disease-linked clones in matched ankylosing spondylitis synovial fluid.

The chain is built from TRBV6-1 and TRBJ2-4, with TRBD1 identical over 7 bases. The TCR originated in a male donor with ankylosing spondylitis. Sequenced sample: blood, either unsorted or a sorted T cell fraction (not recorded which). This chain's CDR3 is CASSDDLQGQNIQYF. The CDR3 DNA is TGTGCCAGCAGTGATGACCTACAGGGGCAAAACATTCAGTACTTC.